What follows are 7 T cell receptor beta chains derived from one specimen sequenced in a study of shared clonotypes between healthy human individuals. This table comes from immunoSEQ multiplex PCR, and its TCRdb copy is limited to in-frame clones, with some not included. The table lists 2 million to 2.5 million clones, about 94% of them singletons. CD45RO negativity and positive selection for CCR7 defined naive CD8 cells, a population that excluded terminally differentiated effector memory CD45RA+ cells. The specimen sequenced was naive CD8+ T cells sorted from blood. Receptors were obtained from a man between 18 and 35 years old in good health.

This clone came up once. The J gene is TRBJ2-7, the V gene TRBV11-2, with 9 nucleotides matching TRBD1. Looked up from germline, CDR1 is SGHAT and CDR2 is FQNNGV. The CDR3 covers 14 residues. After removal of 7 bases from V and 1 base from J, the junction contained 5 bases not matched to a gene. CDR3 amino acids: CASMLGTGSYEQYF. The CDR3 DNA is TGTGCCAGCATGCTCGGGACAGGGTCCTACGAGCAGTACTTC.

J is TRBJ1-6 and V is TRBV9, with D possibly TRBD1 on 6 matching bases. Germline CDR1 is SGDLS and CDR2 is YYNGEE. The germline V and J ends were trimmed by 4 bases and 10 bases, with 15 bases remaining between them. The CDR3 has 14 amino acids. In DNA, the CDR3 is TGTGCCAGCAGCATAGAGACAGGAGGATCACCCCTCCACTTT. Residues: CASSIETGGSPLHF.

The genes are TRBV2 and TRBJ2-1, with 8 bases that match TRBD1. Germline CDR1 SNHLY, CDR2 FYNNEI. The trim removed 5 bases at V and 0 bases at J, leaving 18 bases unmatched. The CDR3 has 20 amino acids. CDR3 sequence reads: CASSQTGGVRAANSYNEQFF. CDR3 bases: TGTGCCAGCAGTCAAACAGGGGGTGTGCGGGCCGCTAACTCCTACAATGAGCAGTTCTTC. The variable domain in full, with the rest retrieved from reference TRBV2 and TRBJ2-1, is EPEVTQTPSHQVTQMGQEVILRCVPISNHLYFYWYRQILGQKVEFLVSFYNNEISEKSEIFDDQFSVERPDGSNFTLKIRSTKLEDSAMYFCASSQTGGVRAANSYNEQFFGPGTRLTVL.

The chain recombines TRBV5-8 with TRBJ2-1; D may be TRBD2 (5 bases). Germline V lookup: CDR1 SGHTS, CDR2 YDEGEE. This CDR3 has 13 residues. Trimming cost V 0 bases and J 8 bases, with 9 bases left between them. The DNA of the CDR3 is TGTGCCAGCAGCTTGGATAAGGGAGATGAGCAGTTCTTC. Amino acid sequence: CASSLDKGDEQFF.

This sequence joins TRBV7-6 and TRBJ2-5; TRBD2 matches 12 bases. The CDR3 loop spans 16 amino acids. Trimming at V came to 3 bases and at J to 5 bases, leaving 7 bases not matched to a gene. The germline V gene has CDR1 SGHVS and CDR2 FNYEAQ. Here the CDR3 reads CASSLTSGSLLETQYF. The CDR3 DNA follows: TGTGCCAGCAGCTTGACTAGCGGGAGTCTGTTGGAGACCCAGTACTTC. The entire variable domain, with the rest obtained from reference TRBV7-6 and TRBJ2-5, is as follows: GAGVSQSPRYKVTKRGQDVALRCDPISGHVSLYWYRQALGQGPEFLTYFNYEAQQDKSGLPNDRFSAERPEGSISTLTIQRTEQRDSAMYRCASSLTSGSLLETQYFGPGTRLLVL.

V usage is TRBV27 and J usage is TRBJ2-7, with D perhaps matching TRBD1 (7 bases). Germline V gene data show CDR1 as MNHEY and CDR2 as SMNVEV (reference sequence). V was trimmed by 5 bases and J by 3 bases, leaving 14 bases between them. The CDR3 loop spans 14 amino acids. CDR3 residues: CASSTYRGGYEQYF. The CDR3 nucleotides read TGTGCCAGCAGTACATACAGGGGAGGCTACGAGCAGTACTTC.

The V and J genes are TRBV14 and TRBJ2-3, with 8 bases matching TRBD2. The ends lost 0 bases at V and 3 bases at J; junction bases unmatched: 5. CDR1 and CDR2 (germline): SGHDN, FVKESK. The CDR3 consists of 16 residues. The CDR3 is CASSQEGRLATDTQYF. The CDR3 coding sequence is TGTGCCAGCAGCCAAGAAGGGCGACTAGCGACAGATACGCAGTATTTT.